This entry lists 32 T cell receptor beta chains sequenced from one sample in a study of shared clonotypes between healthy human individuals (dated by TCRdb to the early 2020s). Libraries were constructed by the immunoSEQ multiplex PCR assay. In its TCRdb copy, this immuneACCESS table keeps in-frame sequences only and misses some clones. Where compared with another copy, unresolved V genes explain less than half of these, and the others have no known cause. The sample has roughly 1,000,000 clones on record, approximately 78% of them singletons. The top ten clonotypes cover 0.52% of the sample. Specimen: memory CD4+ T cells from PBMCs. According to the study, the label for this sample's cell subset or site signals: CD45RA-negative fraction. The receptors were sampled from a man aged 18 to 29 in good health. Some clones in this sample may be carry-over from other donors' samples.

This rearrangement joins TRBV7-2 to TRBJ1-3; TRBD1 might be the D (5 bases). The CDR3 spans 18 residues. Between the trimmed V and J ends, which lost 5 bases and 0 bases, there was a span of 20 bases. From germline, CDR1 is SGHTA and CDR2 FQGNSA. CDR3 sequence: CASSQNPVWGGSGNTIYF. In DNA, the CDR3 is TGTGCCAGCAGCCAGAACCCCGTATGGGGCGGCTCTGGAAACACCATATATTTT.

The chain employs TRBV27 and TRBJ1-2; 9 bases line up with TRBD1. The germline gives CDR1 MNHEY, CDR2 SMNVEV (reference sequence). V was clipped by 5 bases and J by 8 bases; unmatched bases: 9. This CDR3 has 14 amino acids. In nucleotides, the CDR3 is TGTGCCAGCAGTCCTTGGACAGGGGTGGGCGGCTACACCTTC. Translation gives CASSPWTGVGGYTF.

The rearrangement joins TRBV4-1 to TRBJ2-3; possibly TRBD2 for D (6 bases). The V and J ends lost 0 bases and 7 bases respectively, with 17 bases between them. Germline V gene data show CDR1 as MGHRA and CDR2 as YSYEKL. CDR3 length: 16 residues. DNA of the CDR3: TGCGCCAGCAGCCAAGATCGGAGGGGCACATGGAATACGCAGTATTTT. As protein: CASSQDRRGTWNTQYF.

The chain links TRBV7-8 to TRBJ2-7, with a weak D call TRBD1 (6 bases). The CDR3 is made up of 14 amino acids. V was shortened by 0 bases and J by 5 bases, with 11 bases between the two germline ends. Germline CDR1 reads SGHVS; CDR2 reads FQNEAQ. CDR3 region: CASSLATSGDEQYF. The DNA of the CDR3 is TGTGCCAGCAGCTTAGCGACGTCAGGGGACGAGCAGTACTTC.

The chain's CDR3 is CSVRREANTGELFF. The CDR3 DNA reads as TGCAGCGTGAGACGGGAAGCGAACACCGGGGAGCTGTTTTTT. The rearrangement uses TRBV29-1 and TRBJ2-2; D may be TRBD2 (5 bases). From germline, CDR1 is SQVTM and CDR2 ANQGSEA. V lost 6 bases to trimming and J lost 0 bases, with 11 bases between them. This CDR3 is 14 amino acids long.

CDR3 nucleotides: TGTGCCAGCACCTCCGGGACAGGCAACTATGGCTACACCTTC. The encoded protein is CASTSGTGNYGYTF. J is TRBJ1-2 and V is TRBV2, with 8 bases aligning to TRBD1. Germline values: CDR1 SNHLY, CDR2 FYNNEI. This CDR3 is built from 14 residues. V lost 7 bases, J lost 2 bases, and 6 bases stayed unmatched.

The chain combines TRBV5-1 with TRBJ2-3, with 8 bases aligning to TRBD2. There are 18 residues in the CDR3. After removal of 1 base from V and 6 bases from J, the junction contained 16 bases not matched to a gene. In germline, CDR1 is SGHRS, CDR2 YFSETQ. In nucleotides, the CDR3 is TGCGCCAGCAGCTTGATCGGGAGTAGCGGGATCCTACGGGATACGCAGTATTTT. Encoded protein: CASSLIGSSGILRDTQYF.

This chain connects TRBV28 to TRBJ2-7, with 7 bases lining up with TRBD2. The CDR3 is 19 residues long. After removal of 5 bases from V and 3 bases from J, the junction contained 22 bases not matched to a gene. The germline gives CDR1 MDHEN, CDR2 SYDVKM. As DNA, the CDR3 is TGTGCCAGCAGTCCGAGCGGGATCGTCAGCGGGGCAGTCTTCTACGAGCAGTACTTC. It specifies CASSPSGIVSGAVFYEQYF.

As DNA, the CDR3 is TGTGCCAGCAGCTTTGACAGGGCAGGGAAAGCTTTCTTT. Protein sequence: CASSFDRAGKAFF. The chain has TRBV7-2 and TRBJ1-1; 7 bases are a match to TRBD1. Looked up from germline, CDR1 is SGHTA and CDR2 is FQGNSA. The CDR3 is 13 residues long. V shed 3 bases, J shed 9 bases, and the junction held 7 bases outside the gene matches. Variable domain in full (rest from reference TRBV7-2 and TRBJ1-1): GAGVSQSPSNKVTEKGKDVELRCDPISGHTALYWYRQSLGQGLEFLIYFQGNSAPDKSGLPSDRFSAERTGGSVSTLTIQRTQQEDSAVYLCASSFDRAGKAFFGQGTRLTVV.

The chain links TRBV28 to TRBJ2-7; no clear D. The germline gives CDR1 MDHEN, CDR2 SYDVKM. This CDR3 is built from 14 residues. V shed 1 base and J shed 0 bases, with 7 bases lying between them. The CDR3 DNA sequence: TGTGCCAGCAGTTTATTAGTCAGCTCCTACGAGCAGTACTTC. Its translation: CASSLLVSSYEQYF.

The chain combines TRBV19 with TRBJ1-1; D uncertain. This CDR3 spans 18 amino acids. Germline CDR1 and CDR2: LNHDA and SQIVND (reference sequence). V dropped 3 bases and J dropped 0 bases, with 20 bases sitting between them. As DNA, the CDR3 is TGTGCCAGTAGTATTTATTGGGTTGCCCCGACGTTGAACACTGAAGCTTTCTTT. This sequence encodes CASSIYWVAPTLNTEAFF.

The V gene is TRBV9, the J gene TRBJ2-2, with TRBD2 matching 7 bases. Germline V gene sequence: CDR1 SGDLS, CDR2 YYNGEE. J lost 2 bases, V lost 6 bases, and 13 bases had no gene match. This CDR3 comprises 17 residues. CDR3 amino acids: CASTPSFGGSNTGELFF. Here the CDR3 DNA reads TGTGCCAGCACCCCCTCGTTTGGCGGGAGTAACACCGGGGAGCTGTTTTTT.

V usage is TRBV19 and J usage is TRBJ1-1, with 9 positions matching TRBD1. There are 14 residues in the CDR3. The V segment lost 6 bases and the J segment 5 bases; nucleotides outside the gene matches: 7. Germline V lookup: CDR1 LNHDA, CDR2 SQIVND (reference sequence). DNA for the CDR3: TGTGCCAGTAGCCAGGACAGGGGTGGGACTGAAGCTTTCTTT. It codes for CASSQDRGGTEAFF.

The CDR3 DNA reads TGTGCCAGCAGTTCCCCCGGTGGATCGAACACTGAAGCTTTCTTT. Protein product: CASSSPGGSNTEAFF. The chain has TRBV28 and TRBJ1-1, with D unresolved. CDR3 length: 15 amino acids. Germline loops: CDR1 MDHEN, CDR2 SYDVKM. V shed 4 bases and J shed 1 base, with 13 bases lying between them.

The chain uses TRBV7-9 and TRBJ2-7; 9 bases map to TRBD2. CDR3 length equals 13 residues. With 6 bases clipped from V and 2 bases from J, the junction kept 2 bases outside the gene matches. Germline CDR1 SEHNR, CDR2 FQNEAQ (reference sequence). This CDR3 reads CASRASGTYEQYF. The CDR3 DNA follows: TGTGCCAGCAGAGCTAGCGGGACCTACGAGCAGTACTTC.

The V gene is TRBV29-1, the J gene TRBJ2-7; tentative D call: TRBD2 (5 bases). Germline V gene data show CDR1 as SQVTM and CDR2 as ANQGSEA. Trimming took 7 bases from V and 5 from J, leaving 18 bases between them. There are 13 residues in the CDR3. Here the CDR3 DNA reads TGCAGCGCTGCCCGCGGGCTTGGGGACGAGCAGTACTTC. Amino acid sequence: CSAARGLGDEQYF.

Comments on this clone: In the same sample, other DNA sequences code for this CDR3. This sequence joins TRBV11-2 and TRBJ1-5; no clear D. The CDR3 has 15 residues. The germline CDR1 and CDR2 sequences are SGHAT and FQNNGV. Trimming stripped 1 base from V and 0 bases from J, with 7 bases between. DNA for the CDR3: TGTGCCAGCAGCTTAGGACGGAATAGCAATCAGCCCCAGCATTTT. Translated: CASSLGRNSNQPQHF.

The chain carries TRBV7-8 and TRBJ1-4; 9 nucleotides align to TRBD1. V was pared by 5 bases and J by 8 bases, with 6 bases of the junction left unmatched. From germline, CDR1 is SGHVS and CDR2 FQNEAQ. The CDR3 has 14 residues. The CDR3, as DNA: TGTGCCAGCAGCCAGCGGACAGGGGTGGAAAAACTGTTTTTT. It encodes CASSQRTGVEKLFF.

CDR3: CAISEKTSGTGDYEQYF. CDR3 DNA sequence: TGTGCCATCAGTGAAAAGACTAGCGGAACGGGGGACTACGAGCAGTACTTC. The V gene is TRBV10-3, the J gene TRBJ2-7; 9 bases match TRBD2. CDR3 size: 17 residues. The junction had 12 bases not matched to a gene; V was cut back by 3 bases and J by 3 bases. The germline V gene encodes CDR1 ENHRY and CDR2 SYGVKD.

This clone was detected a few times. This sequence joins TRBV9 and TRBJ1-3; D might be TRBD1 (5 bases). Trimming removed 4 bases from V and 0 bases from J, with 11 bases in between. The germline V gene encodes CDR1 SGDLS and CDR2 YYNGEE. The CDR3 has 15 amino acids. DNA for the CDR3: TGTGCCAGCAGCCCACGAGGGGACTCTGGAAACACCATATATTTT. Residues: CASSPRGDSGNTIYF.

The chain joins TRBV5-1 to TRBJ2-1; D not resolved. Trimming took off 9 bases at V and 0 bases at J, with 16 bases between the two ends. Germline CDR1 reads SGHRS; CDR2 reads YFSETQ. This CDR3 spans 15 amino acids. CDR3: CATTHSPSSYNEQFF. The CDR3 DNA follows: TGCGCCACGACCCACTCCCCCAGCTCCTACAATGAGCAGTTCTTC.

The chain combines TRBV2 with TRBJ1-5; no reliable D call. V was shortened by 4 bases and J by 7 bases, with 14 bases between the two germline ends. Germline CDR1 is SNHLY and CDR2 is FYNNEI. The CDR3 covers 14 residues. CDR3 in amino acids: CASSGEVGWQPQHF. CDR3 in DNA: TGTGCCAGCAGTGGGGAGGTAGGGTGGCAGCCCCAGCATTTT. The full variable domain, its missing parts supplied by reference TRBV2 and TRBJ1-5, is EPEVTQTPSHQVTQMGQEVILRCVPISNHLYFYWYRQILGQKVEFLVSFYNNEISEKSEIFDDQFSVERPDGSNFTLKIRSTKLEDSAMYFCASSGEVGWQPQHFGDGTRLSIL.

The genes are TRBV6-1 and TRBJ1-4, with D perhaps matching TRBD1 (5 bases). Germline CDR1 reads MNHNS; CDR2 reads SASEGT. V was trimmed by 3 bases and J by 5 bases, leaving 13 bases between them. CDR3 length: 15 amino acids. The CDR3 is CASSDRPGTNEKLFF. CDR3 nucleotides: TGTGCCAGCAGTGACCGCCCAGGGACCAATGAAAAACTGTTTTTT.

The rearrangement joins TRBV5-1 to TRBJ2-5; D call uncertain. CDR1 and CDR2 from the germline V gene are SGHRS and YFSETQ. CDR3 length: 15 residues. V lost 0 bases and J 0 bases, leaving 9 bases between the germline ends. For the CDR3, the DNA is TGCGCCAGCAGCTTGGTCCCCAGTTACCAAGAGACCCAGTACTTC. It specifies CASSLVPSYQETQYF.

This rearrangement joins TRBV2 to TRBJ2-1, with no clear D. Germline CDR1 SNHLY, CDR2 FYNNEI. This CDR3 is 10 amino acids long. Trimming removed 7 bases from V and 9 bases from J, with 7 bases in between. Here the CDR3 reads CASNNFEQFF. CDR3 nucleotides: TGTGCCAGCAATAACTTTGAGCAGTTCTTC.

CDR3 protein: CASGYSGTSYEQYF. The CDR3 DNA reads as TGTGCCAGCGGCTATAGCGGGACTAGCTACGAGCAGTACTTC. The chain employs TRBV6-6 and TRBJ2-7, with 8 bases fitting TRBD2. V dropped 8 bases and J dropped 3; count of bases not matched to a gene: 9. The CDR3 is made up of 14 amino acids. The germline gives CDR1 MNHNY, CDR2 SVGAGI (reference sequence).

The chain combines TRBV29-1 with TRBJ2-2, with TRBD2 as a possible D gene (6 bases). This CDR3 has 21 residues. V dropped 4 bases and J dropped 0 bases, with 30 bases sitting between them. CDR1 and CDR2 (germline): SQVTM, ANQGSEA. CDR3 protein: CSVGKPMTSPRGFSNTGELFF. DNA of the CDR3: TGCAGCGTTGGCAAGCCGATGACATCCCCCCGGGGGTTTTCGAACACCGGGGAGCTGTTTTTT.

The V call is TRBV5-1, the J call TRBJ2-7, with 8 bases fitting TRBD2. The V segment lost 2 bases and the J segment 3 bases; nucleotides outside the gene matches: 13. This CDR3 is built from 17 residues. Per germline, CDR1 SGHRS and CDR2 YFSETQ. The CDR3 DNA is TGCGCCAGCAGCTTAGTTCCAGCGGGGGCATCCGGCTACGAGCAGTACTTC. Encoded protein: CASSLVPAGASGYEQYF.

The chain combines TRBV28 with TRBJ1-2, with D maybe TRBD1 (6 bases). CDR1 is MDHEN, CDR2 SYDVKM, per germline. The ends were cut back, 6 bases at V and 2 bases at J, with 10 bases in the middle. This CDR3 region has 13 residues. CDR3 protein: CASSRGPNYGYTF. The CDR3 bases are TGTGCCAGCAGCAGGGGTCCAAACTATGGCTACACCTTC.

This chain connects TRBV7-2 to TRBJ1-1; TRBD1 is a possible D gene (6 bases). The CDR3 has 13 amino acids. Looked up from germline, CDR1 is SGHTA and CDR2 is FQGNSA. V lost 5 bases and J 9 bases, leaving 16 bases between the germline ends. CDR3 sequence (DNA): TGTGCCAGCAGCCCAGAGGACAGCAAGAAAGCTTTCTTT. This translates into CASSPEDSKKAFF.

The chain uses TRBV18 and TRBJ2-5; TRBD1 matches at 7 bases. Germline trimming cut 1 base from V and 3 bases from J; bases unmatched to any gene: 2. In germline, CDR1 is KGHSH, CDR2 LQKENI. The CDR3 sequence is 14 residues long. The CDR3 coding sequence is TGTGCCAGCTCACCACAGGGGGCGGAAGAGACCCAGTACTTC. Its translation: CASSPQGAEETQYF.

The gene calls are TRBV20-1 and TRBJ1-1; no firm D call. CDR3 size: 10 residues. Germline CDR1 DFQATT, CDR2 SNEGSKA (reference sequence). Trimming took off 6 bases at V and 8 bases at J, with 10 bases between the two ends. DNA of the CDR3: TGCAGTGCCCAGACGGAGGAAGCTTTCTTT. Translation: CSAQTEEAFF.